This TCR beta chain was identified during a study of breast tumors, draining lymph nodes, adjacent tissues. Study results and limitations: Tumor repertoires ranked between lymph nodes and nontumor tissue in diversity, with V and J gene preferences. Tumor and nontumor repertoires were significantly more similar in luminal-like than in basal-like breast cancer. Findings are consistent with lymph node origin and intratumoral expansion of most tumor T cells. Tumor T cell lymph node origin was a supported hypothesis, not proven.

This CDR3 has 13 residues. As concerns this clonotype: Its antigen is undetermined. The junction departs from germline at one end; a sequencing error may be responsible.

TCRdb reprocessed the multiplex PCR reads via MiXCR and lists one record per CDR3 protein. This repertoire shows 50,000 to 75,000 distinct CDR3 sequences, roughly 57% found once; its top ten account for roughly 19%. V usage is TRBV12-3 or TRBV12-4 and J usage is TRBJ2-6; TRBD2 matches at 7 bases. The clonotype comes from a female donor with breast cancer. Some clones in this sample may be carry-over from other donors' samples. The sequencing sample was made of breast tumor tissue. As DNA, the CDR3 is TGTGCCAGCAGTTTTTGGGGGGGCAACGTCCTGACTTTC. This translates into CASSFWGGNVLTF.